This TCR beta chain was recovered during a study of tumor-infiltrating lymphocytes in localized non-small cell lung cancer. Overall study context: Some samples were collected after neoadjuvant chemotherapy; smokers, never-smokers and several histologies were included. Resected tumor was paired with non-adjacent uninvolved lung from the same patient.

V was cut by 4 bases and J by 4 bases, with 15 bases left in between. Germline V CDR1 and CDR2: SGHDT, YYEEEE. This CDR3 comprises 14 residues. A remark on this clone: Its antigen is not known.

Study observations and caveats: Tumor T-cell fraction was not associated with recurrence-free survival. Technical variation could not be separated from intratumor heterogeneity here.

The protocol was immunoSEQ multiplex PCR, while the TCRdb copy is restricted to in-frame clones and leaves out a portion. The sample lists fewer than 13,000 clones; around 60% were seen once. The sequence derives from a human donor with non-small cell lung cancer. The V and J genes are TRBV5-6 and TRBJ2-7; the D is unclear. The sample taken for sequencing was lung tumor tissue. Here the CDR3 DNA reads TGTGCCAGCAGCACATGGGGTCTTGGTTACGAGCAGTACTTC. Its translation is CASSTWGLGYEQYF.